Listed here are 30 T cell receptor beta chains from one sample, sequenced in a study of cytomegalovirus exposure and HLA in healthy donors (TCRdb year 2017). Library method: the immunoSEQ multiplex PCR assay. A mixture of 60 forward primers for TCR Vbeta segments and 13 reverse primers for TCR Jbeta segments was used in the multiplex PCR. Sourced from immuneACCESS, this table was stored by TCRdb with only in-frame sequences that have V and J called. A share of the clones is absent; for the studies checked, an unresolved V gene accounts for under half, and the remainder has no known explanation. The sample table holds approximately 70,000 clones. The top ten constitute 5% of the sample. Sequences were obtained from PBMCs. These receptors were obtained from a woman aged 40 to 50 in good health and CMV-seropositive.

The chain couples TRBV9 to TRBJ2-2; 7 bases line up with TRBD2. Germline V CDR1 and CDR2: SGDLS, YYNGEE. V lost 0 bases to trimming and J lost 5 bases; unmatched junction nucleotides: 7. The length of the CDR3 is 16 residues. The CDR3 protein is CASSVGGGIGTGELFF. The CDR3 coding sequence is TGTGCCAGCAGCGTAGGGGGGGGGATAGGAACCGGGGAGCTGTTTTTT.

This chain joins TRBV28 and TRBJ2-3; 8 nucleotides match TRBD1. This CDR3 contains 14 residues. Per germline, CDR1 MDHEN and CDR2 SYDVKM. After removal of 5 bases from V and 6 bases from J, the junction contained 7 bases not matched to a gene. The CDR3 is CASSPDRVLDTQYF. The DNA for the CDR3 is TGTGCCAGCAGTCCGGACAGGGTTCTGGATACGCAGTATTTT. The whole variable domain, remainder taken from reference TRBV28 and TRBJ2-3, is DVKVTQSSRYLVKRTGEKVFLECVQDMDHENMFWYRQDPGLGLRLIYFSYDVKMKEKGDIPEGYSVSREKKERFSLILESASTNQTSMYLCASSPDRVLDTQYFGPGTRLTVL.

The DNA of the CDR3 is TGCGCCAGCAGCCAGGGACTAGCGGGAGGCTCCTACGAGCAGTACTTC. It codes for CASSQGLAGGSYEQYF. The chain is built from TRBV5-1 and TRBJ2-5; TRBD2 agrees at 15 bases. The last part of the DNA fits TRBJ2-7 better; the J call may be wrong. Germline V CDR1 and CDR2: SGHRS, YFSETQ. The CDR3 runs 16 residues.

The chain has TRBV6-1 and TRBJ1-5; 7 bases are shared with TRBD1. V was clipped by 4 bases and J by 7 bases; unmatched bases: 4. Per the germline V gene, CDR1 is MNHNS and CDR2 is SASEGT. This CDR3 has 13 amino acids. The CDR3 sequence is CASSGTGLQPQHF. The CDR3 DNA reads as TGTGCCAGCAGTGGGACAGGCCTGCAGCCCCAGCATTTT.

The rearrangement joins TRBV9 to TRBJ2-5; D is possibly TRBD2 (7 bases). Matching the DNA end better, TRBJ2-7 makes the J call doubtful. CDR3 length: 16 amino acids. The V gene's germline CDR1 is SGDLS and CDR2 YYNGEE. For the CDR3, the DNA is TGTGCCAGCAGCGTAAATTCGGCGGGGGCCAGCCACGAGCAGTACTTC. Translation gives CASSVNSAGASHEQYF.

The chain combines TRBV5-1 with TRBJ2-3, with 9 positions matching TRBD1. Germline CDR1 SGHRS, CDR2 YFSETQ. This CDR3 spans 14 amino acids. V lost 0 bases and J lost 4; bases outside the gene matches: 0. CDR3 residues: CASSLGQGADTQYF. The CDR3 DNA follows: TGCGCCAGCAGCTTGGGACAGGGGGCAGATACGCAGTATTTT. The variable domain in full, with the rest retrieved from reference TRBV5-1 and TRBJ2-3, is KAGVTQTPRYLIKTRGQQVTLSCSPISGHRSVSWYQQTPGQGLQFLFEYFSETQRNKGNFPGRFSGRQFSNSRSEMNVSTLELGDSALYLCASSLGQGADTQYFGPGTRLTVL.

The chain joins TRBV6-1 to TRBJ1-6; no clear D gene. Germline V gene sequence: CDR1 MNHNS, CDR2 SASEGT. The V gene lost 3 bases and the J gene lost 15 bases, with 9 bases spanning the gap. There are 11 residues in the CDR3. The CDR3 DNA is TGTGCCAGCAGTGATTGGCACGACCTCCACTTT. Its translation is CASSDWHDLHF.

The J gene is TRBJ1-2, the V gene TRBV5-4; perhaps TRBD1 as D (5 bases). V lost 4 bases, J lost 6 bases, and 16 bases lay in between. The V gene's germline CDR1 is SGHNT and CDR2 YYREEE (reference sequence). This CDR3 spans 14 amino acids. CDR3 sequence reads: CASSLVGGGDGYTF. The DNA of the CDR3 is TGTGCCAGCAGCCTTGTCGGGGGTGGAGATGGCTACACCTTC.

The chain combines TRBV4-1 with TRBJ1-1; a possible D gene is TRBD1 (5 bases). The length of the CDR3 is 17 residues. Germline CDR1 MGHRA, CDR2 YSYEKL. V shed 4 bases and J shed 10 bases, with 28 bases lying between them. CDR3 coding DNA: TGCGCCAGCAGCCTCGTCTCGGTGCCGGGGGGAGCTACGGGAGCTTTCTTT. It specifies CASSLVSVPGGATGAFF.

The J gene is TRBJ2-2, the V gene TRBV28, with a weak D call TRBD2 (6 bases). Trimming cost V 2 bases and J 5 bases, with 15 bases left between them. Germline CDR1 and CDR2: MDHEN and SYDVKM. CDR3 length equals 16 residues. The CDR3 DNA follows: TGTGCCAGCAGTTTACTTTCGGGAGTAGGGACCGGGGAGCTGTTTTTT. This gives the protein CASSLLSGVGTGELFF.

The V gene is TRBV7-3, the J gene TRBJ1-1; TRBD1 matches at 8 bases. The CDR3 sequence is 13 residues long. Looked up from germline, CDR1 is SGHTA and CDR2 is FQGTGA. V lost 5 bases, J lost 5 bases, and 4 bases stayed unmatched. CDR3 in DNA: TGTGCCAGCAGCCTACAGGGGGGGACTGAAGCTTTCTTT. Its translation is CASSLQGGTEAFF.

The rearrangement links TRBV10-3 to TRBJ2-2, with a weak D call TRBD2 (6 bases). V was clipped by 2 bases and J by 1 base, with 11 bases between them. The CDR3 covers 16 residues. Germline CDR1 reads ENHRY; CDR2 reads SYGVKD. This CDR3 is CAISERRLENTGELFF. As DNA, the CDR3 is TGTGCCATCAGTGAGCGGAGACTAGAGAACACCGGGGAGCTGTTTTTT.

The rearrangement uses TRBV18 and TRBJ2-2; tentative D call: TRBD2 (6 bases). Germline V lookup: CDR1 KGHSH, CDR2 LQKENI. This CDR3 is 17 amino acids long. Trimming pared 1 base from V and 2 bases from J, leaving 14 bases between. The CDR3 here is CASSPRILAHNTGELFF. The CDR3 nucleotides are TGTGCCAGCTCACCACGGATTCTAGCGCATAACACCGGGGAGCTGTTTTTT.

This chain links TRBV25-1 with TRBJ1-1; TRBD1 agrees at 8 bases. V lost 3 bases, J lost 1 base, and 1 base stayed unmatched. The germline CDR1 and CDR2 sequences are MGHDK and SYGVNS. The CDR3 sequence is 14 residues long. CDR3 DNA: TGTGCCAGCAGTGACGGGACAGGGAACACTGAAGCTTTCTTT. Protein: CASSDGTGNTEAFF.

This chain links TRBV6-5 with TRBJ1-1; D might be TRBD1 (5 bases). The V gene lost 0 bases and the J gene lost 4 bases, with 15 bases spanning the gap. CDR3 size: 16 residues. Per germline, CDR1 MNHEY and CDR2 SVGAGI. The CDR3 spells CASSYSQLSGGTEAFF. CDR3 in DNA: TGTGCCAGCAGTTACTCGCAGTTGTCGGGGGGCACTGAAGCTTTCTTT.

The V call is TRBV14, the J call TRBJ2-7, with unresolved D. The CDR3 has 15 residues. Looked up from germline, CDR1 is SGHDN and CDR2 is FVKESK. V gave up 2 bases and J gave up 2 bases, with 13 bases separating them. The CDR3, as DNA: TGTGCCAGCAGCCAATTAGGAGACCTTACCTACGAGCAGTACTTC. It encodes CASSQLGDLTYEQYF.

J is TRBJ2-3 and V is TRBV15; TRBD2 is a possible D gene (5 bases). The CDR3 contains 14 residues. The germline V gene encodes CDR1 LNHNV and CDR2 YYDKDF (reference sequence). V dropped 3 bases and J dropped 1 base, with 8 bases sitting between them. The CDR3 protein is CATSRYGGTDTQYF. CDR3 bases: TGTGCCACCAGCAGGTACGGGGGCACAGATACGCAGTATTTT.

The chain couples TRBV25-1 to TRBJ1-2, with D perhaps matching TRBD1 (5 bases). The CDR3 has 14 amino acids. Germline V gives CDR1 MGHDK, CDR2 SYGVNS. V lost 2 bases, J lost 4 bases, and 11 bases lay in between. CDR3 amino acids: CASSEPTAPYGYTF. Written as DNA, the CDR3 is TGTGCCAGCAGTGAACCGACAGCTCCCTATGGCTACACCTTC.

This chain connects TRBV19 to TRBJ1-2, with D maybe TRBD1 (6 bases). Deletions cut 1 base from V and 3 bases from J, with 9 bases between. CDR1 is LNHDA, CDR2 SQIVND, per germline (reference sequence). The CDR3 covers 14 residues. The CDR3 DNA reads TGTGCCAGTAGTATAGGGACAGTGGACTATGGCTACACCTTC. Translation gives CASSIGTVDYGYTF. Complete variable domain (other parts from reference TRBV19 and TRBJ1-2): DGGITQSPKYLFRKEGQNVTLSCEQNLNHDAMYWYRQDPGQGLRLIYYSQIVNDFQKGDIAEGYSVSREKKESFPLTVTSAQKNPTAFYLCASSIGTVDYGYTFGSGTRLTVV.

V gene TRBV5-1 combines with J gene TRBJ2-7, with D possibly TRBD1 on 5 matching bases. Trimming shortened V by 5 bases and J by 2 bases, and 14 bases separated the two germline ends. The CDR3 length is 14 residues. Germline CDR1 SGHRS, CDR2 YFSETQ. The CDR3 nucleotides read TGCGCCAGCAGTTTGTCAGGGCATGCCTACGAGCAGTACTTC. Translation gives CASSLSGHAYEQYF.

The chain uses TRBV4-3 and TRBJ1-2; unclear D gene. Germline-derived CDR1 and CDR2 are LGHNA and YSLEER. Trimming took off 0 bases at V and 8 bases at J, with 13 bases between the two ends. There are 14 residues in the CDR3. This CDR3 reads CASSQDVQNQGYTF. The CDR3, as DNA: TGCGCCAGCAGCCAAGATGTACAGAATCAAGGCTACACCTTC.

The rearrangement uses TRBV5-5 and TRBJ1-1; weak D call: TRBD1 (5 bases). Trimming shortened V by 1 base and J by 6 bases, and 19 bases separated the two germline ends. Germline lookup yields CDR1 SGHKS and CDR2 YYEKEE (reference sequence). The CDR3 is 16 amino acids. The DNA of the CDR3 is TGTGCCAGCAGCTTGCGGGCAGGGATACCCTTGCCTGAAGCTTTCTTT. Translated: CASSLRAGIPLPEAFF.

This chain connects TRBV6-1 to TRBJ2-1; 8 bases are shared with TRBD2. With 4 bases clipped from V and 6 bases from J, the junction kept 11 bases outside the gene matches. Per the germline V gene, CDR1 is MNHNS and CDR2 is SASEGT. The CDR3 covers 16 residues. CDR3 sequence (DNA): TGTGCCAGCAGTGGCGGGGGGCAGGGCGGCGTCAATGAGCAGTTCTTC. Its translation is CASSGGGQGGVNEQFF.

The chain joins TRBV18 to TRBJ2-1; TRBD2 matches at 12 bases. Per the germline V gene, CDR1 is KGHSH and CDR2 is LQKENI. This CDR3 region has 19 residues. After removal of 0 bases from V and 3 bases from J, the junction contained 9 bases not matched to a gene. The CDR3: CASSPPASGRASLYNEQFF. The DNA of the CDR3 is TGTGCCAGCTCACCACCGGCTAGCGGGAGGGCCTCTCTCTACAATGAGCAGTTCTTC.

This CDR3 is CASSRRGYSYEQYF. CDR3 bases: TGCGCCAGCAGCCGCCGGGGTTACTCCTACGAGCAGTACTTC. The rearrangement joins TRBV4-3 to TRBJ2-7, with D maybe TRBD2 (5 bases). CDR1 LGHNA and CDR2 YSLEER come from the germline V gene. CDR3 length: 14 residues. Trimming left V 4 bases short and J 0 bases short, with 10 bases between.

V is TRBV30 and J is TRBJ2-6, with no clear D. Trimming took 3 bases from V and 4 from J, leaving 7 bases between them. This CDR3 contains 13 residues. CDR1 is GTSNPN and CDR2 is SVGIG in the germline V gene (reference sequence). CDR3 amino acids: CAWRMAGANVLTF. The CDR3 bases are TGTGCCTGGAGAATGGCCGGGGCCAACGTCCTGACTTTC. The full variable domain, rest sourced from reference TRBV30 and TRBJ2-6, is SQTIHQWPATLVQPVGSPLSLECTVEGTSNPNLYWYRQAAGRGLQLLFYSVGIGQISSEVPQNLSASRPQDRQFILSSKKLLLSDSGFYLCAWRMAGANVLTFGAGSRLTVL.

The chain has TRBV7-2 and TRBJ2-3, with D maybe TRBD1 (5 bases). Germline V CDR1 and CDR2: SGHTA, FQGNSA. This CDR3 comprises 14 residues. Trimming removed 2 bases from V and 4 bases from J, with 10 bases in between. CDR3 region: CASSLTRASDTQYF. The CDR3, as DNA: TGTGCCAGCAGCTTAACCAGGGCCTCAGATACGCAGTATTTT.

V usage is TRBV7-9 and J usage is TRBJ2-1, with D maybe TRBD1 (5 bases). V shed 5 bases and J shed 8 bases, with 10 bases lying between them. This CDR3 region has 12 residues. Germline-derived CDR1 and CDR2 are SEHNR and FQNEAQ (reference sequence). The CDR3 region is CASSAQGYEQFF. CDR3 in DNA: TGTGCCAGCAGCGCCCAGGGATATGAGCAGTTCTTC.

V and J are TRBV7-9 and TRBJ2-6, with a possible D match to TRBD1 (5 bases). The CDR3 contains 15 residues. V was pared by 2 bases and J by 2 bases, with 7 bases between. Germline CDR1 SEHNR, CDR2 FQNEAQ (reference sequence). The CDR3 loop is CASSLQGPGANVLTF. Written as DNA, the CDR3 is TGTGCCAGCAGCTTACAGGGCCCTGGGGCCAACGTCCTGACTTTC.

V gene TRBV5-4 combines with J gene TRBJ2-1; 7 nucleotides line up with TRBD1. The V gene's germline CDR1 is SGHNT and CDR2 YYREEE (reference sequence). V shed 0 bases and J 2 bases; nucleotides not matched to a gene: 2. The CDR3 has 15 residues. The CDR3 DNA reads TGTGCCAGCAGCTTGGACAGGGGACCCTACAATGAGCAGTTCTTC. Amino acid sequence: CASSLDRGPYNEQFF.